The T cell receptor beta chain under discussion was sequenced for a study of T cell responses to AZD1222 COVID-19 vaccine. Points on this clone: Its specificity is not known.

Only in-frame clones appear in the TCRdb table, and some are missing; sequencing was by immunoSEQ multiplex PCR. The table has 6,000 to 6,500 clones, more than 75% seen once. Whole-study results and caveats: Spike-specific TCR breadth and depth went up after people got two AZD1222 doses. The donor cohort was predominantly white British with a female majority, and clonal diversity may have been underestimated.

The germline V and J ends were trimmed by 0 bases and 6 bases, with 9 bases remaining between them. Germline assignment: CDR1 KGHSH and CDR2 LQKENI. The CDR3 has 14 residues. Source: peripheral blood, taken 28 days after the second AZD1222 dose. This receptor was obtained from an adult who received the AZD1222 COVID-19 vaccine. The V call is TRBV18, the J call TRBJ2-1; D is uncertain. The CDR3 DNA follows: TGTGCCAGCTCACCACCTTCGGTTGTCAATGAGCAGTTCTTC. Protein sequence: CASSPPSVVNEQFF.